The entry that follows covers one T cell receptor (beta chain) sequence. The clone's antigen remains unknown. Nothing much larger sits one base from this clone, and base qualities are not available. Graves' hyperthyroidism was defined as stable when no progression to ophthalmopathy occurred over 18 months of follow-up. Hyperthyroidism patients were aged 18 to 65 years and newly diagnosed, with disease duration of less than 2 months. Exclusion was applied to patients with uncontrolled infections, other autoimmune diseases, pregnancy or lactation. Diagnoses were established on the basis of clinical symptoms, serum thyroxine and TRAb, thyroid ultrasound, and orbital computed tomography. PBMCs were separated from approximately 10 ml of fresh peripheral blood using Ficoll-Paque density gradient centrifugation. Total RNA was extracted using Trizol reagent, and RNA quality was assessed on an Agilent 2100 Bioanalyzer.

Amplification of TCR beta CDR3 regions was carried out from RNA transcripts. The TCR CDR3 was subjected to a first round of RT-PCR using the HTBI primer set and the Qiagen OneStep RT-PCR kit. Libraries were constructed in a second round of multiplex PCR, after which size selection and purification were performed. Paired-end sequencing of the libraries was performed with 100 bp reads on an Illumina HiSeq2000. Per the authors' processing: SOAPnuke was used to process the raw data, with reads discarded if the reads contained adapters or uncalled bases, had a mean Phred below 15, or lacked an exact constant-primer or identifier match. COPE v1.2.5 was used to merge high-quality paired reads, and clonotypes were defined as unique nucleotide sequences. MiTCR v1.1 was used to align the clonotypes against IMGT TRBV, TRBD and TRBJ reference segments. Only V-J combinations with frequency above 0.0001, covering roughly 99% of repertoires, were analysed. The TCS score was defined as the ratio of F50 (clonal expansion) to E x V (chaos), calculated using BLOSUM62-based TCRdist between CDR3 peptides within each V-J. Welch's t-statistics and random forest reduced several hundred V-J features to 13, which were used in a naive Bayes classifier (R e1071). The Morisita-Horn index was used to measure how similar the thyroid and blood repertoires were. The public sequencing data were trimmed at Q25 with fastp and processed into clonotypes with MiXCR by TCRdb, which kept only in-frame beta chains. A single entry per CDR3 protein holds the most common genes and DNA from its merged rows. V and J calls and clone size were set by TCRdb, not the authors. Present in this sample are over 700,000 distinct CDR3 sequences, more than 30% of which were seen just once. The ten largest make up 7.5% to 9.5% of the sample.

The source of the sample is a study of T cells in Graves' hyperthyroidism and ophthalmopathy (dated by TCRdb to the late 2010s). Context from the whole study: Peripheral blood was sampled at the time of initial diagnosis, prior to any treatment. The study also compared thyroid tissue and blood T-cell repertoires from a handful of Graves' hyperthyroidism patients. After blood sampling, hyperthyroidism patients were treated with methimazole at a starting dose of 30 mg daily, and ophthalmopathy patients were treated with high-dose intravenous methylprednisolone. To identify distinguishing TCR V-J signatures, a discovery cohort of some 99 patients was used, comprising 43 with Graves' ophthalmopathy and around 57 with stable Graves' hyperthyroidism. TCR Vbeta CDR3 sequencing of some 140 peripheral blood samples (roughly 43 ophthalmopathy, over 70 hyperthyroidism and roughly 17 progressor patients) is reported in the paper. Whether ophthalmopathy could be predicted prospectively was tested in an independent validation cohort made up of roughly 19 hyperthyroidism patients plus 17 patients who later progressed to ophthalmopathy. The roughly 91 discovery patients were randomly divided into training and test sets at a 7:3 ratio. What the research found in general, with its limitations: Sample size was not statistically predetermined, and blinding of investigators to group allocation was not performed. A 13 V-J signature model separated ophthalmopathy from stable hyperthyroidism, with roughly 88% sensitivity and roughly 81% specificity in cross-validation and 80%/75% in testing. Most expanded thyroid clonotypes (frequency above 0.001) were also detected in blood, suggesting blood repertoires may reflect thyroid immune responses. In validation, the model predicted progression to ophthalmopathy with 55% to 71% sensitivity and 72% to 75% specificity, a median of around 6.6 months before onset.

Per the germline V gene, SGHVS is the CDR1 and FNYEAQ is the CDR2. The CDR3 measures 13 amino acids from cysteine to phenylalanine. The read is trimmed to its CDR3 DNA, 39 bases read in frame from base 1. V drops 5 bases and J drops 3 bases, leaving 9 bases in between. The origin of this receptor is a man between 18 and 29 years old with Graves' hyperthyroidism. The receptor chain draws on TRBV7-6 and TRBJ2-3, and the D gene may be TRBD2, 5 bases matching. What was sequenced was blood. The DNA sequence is TGTGCCAGCAGCCAAGGCGGGACAGATACGCAGTATTTT. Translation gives CASSQGGTDTQYF.